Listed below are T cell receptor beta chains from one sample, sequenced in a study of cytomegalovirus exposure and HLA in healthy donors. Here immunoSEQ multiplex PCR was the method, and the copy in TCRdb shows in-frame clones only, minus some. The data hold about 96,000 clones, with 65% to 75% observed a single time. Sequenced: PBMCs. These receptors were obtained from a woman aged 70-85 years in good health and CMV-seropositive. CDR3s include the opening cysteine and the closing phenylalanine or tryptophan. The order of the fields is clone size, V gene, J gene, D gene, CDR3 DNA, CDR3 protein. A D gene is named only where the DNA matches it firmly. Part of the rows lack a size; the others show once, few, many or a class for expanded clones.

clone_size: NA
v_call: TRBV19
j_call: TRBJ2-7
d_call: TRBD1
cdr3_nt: TGTGCCAGTAGTATACAGGGGGCTTACGAGCAGTACTTC
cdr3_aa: CASSIQGAYEQYF

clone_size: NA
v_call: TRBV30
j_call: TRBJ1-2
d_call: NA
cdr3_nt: TGTGCCTGGAGTGCACCCGGGGGGGGCGCGAGACGGAATGGCTACACCTTC
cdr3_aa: CAWSAPGGGARRNGYTF

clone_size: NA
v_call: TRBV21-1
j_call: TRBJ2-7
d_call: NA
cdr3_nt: TGTGCCAGCAGCAAACAGTGGAGACAGTCGAGCTCCTACGAGCAGTACTTC
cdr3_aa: CASSKQWRQSSSYEQYF

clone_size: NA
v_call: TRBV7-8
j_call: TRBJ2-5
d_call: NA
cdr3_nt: TGTGCCAGCAGCGTAGATAATCCGGGACAGAGGGGGGAGCAGTACTTC
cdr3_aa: CASSVDNPGQRGEQYF

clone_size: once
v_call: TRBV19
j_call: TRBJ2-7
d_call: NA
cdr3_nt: TGTGCCAGTAGTGCAACCGGGACTCACTACGAGCAGTACTTC
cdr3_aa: CASSATGTHYEQYF

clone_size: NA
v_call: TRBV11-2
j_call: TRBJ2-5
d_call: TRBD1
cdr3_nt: TGTGCCAGCAGCTCCCGGACAGGGGCACGAGAGACCCAGTACTTC
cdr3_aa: CASSSRTGARETQYF

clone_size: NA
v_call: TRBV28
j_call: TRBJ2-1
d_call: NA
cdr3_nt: TGTGCCAGCAGGACCGACAGACTGCTCTACAATGAGCAGTTCTTC
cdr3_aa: CASRTDRLLYNEQFF

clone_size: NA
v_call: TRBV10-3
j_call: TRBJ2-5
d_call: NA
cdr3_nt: TGTGCCATCAGCACCGGGACATACCAAGAGACCCAGTACTTC
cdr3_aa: CAISTGTYQETQYF

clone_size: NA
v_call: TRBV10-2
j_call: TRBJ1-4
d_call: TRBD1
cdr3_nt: TGCGCCAGCAGTGAACGACAGGGAGGTTCGAGGCTCCCCGTTTTT
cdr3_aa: CASSERQGGSRLPVF

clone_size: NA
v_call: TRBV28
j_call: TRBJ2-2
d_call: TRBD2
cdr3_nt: TGTGCCGGCGGGACTATGAACACCGGGGAGCTGTTTTTT
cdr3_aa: CAGGTMNTGELFF

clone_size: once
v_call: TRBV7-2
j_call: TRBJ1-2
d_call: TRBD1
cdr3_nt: TGTGCCAGCAGCCCGAGGGACAGTAACTATGGCTACACCTTC
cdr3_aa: CASSPRDSNYGYTF

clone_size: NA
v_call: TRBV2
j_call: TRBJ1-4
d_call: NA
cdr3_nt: TGTGCCAGCAGTGGTCCCGTGGGAGCGCCTAATGAAAAACTGTTTTTT
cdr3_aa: CASSGPVGAPNEKLFF

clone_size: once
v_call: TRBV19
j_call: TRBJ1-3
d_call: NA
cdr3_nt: TGTGCCAGTAGTACAGACAACTCTGGAAACACCATATATTTT
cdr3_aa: CASSTDNSGNTIYF

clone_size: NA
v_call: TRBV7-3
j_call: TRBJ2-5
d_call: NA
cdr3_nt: TGTGCCAGCAGCTTAAGCGGGACGAATAATTACTACTTC
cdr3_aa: CASSLSGTNNYYF

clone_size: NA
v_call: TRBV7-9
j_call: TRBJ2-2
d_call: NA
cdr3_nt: TGTGCCAGCAGCTTAGGTCAGGGCCTGGACACCGGGGAGCTGTTTTTT
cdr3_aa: CASSLGQGLDTGELFF